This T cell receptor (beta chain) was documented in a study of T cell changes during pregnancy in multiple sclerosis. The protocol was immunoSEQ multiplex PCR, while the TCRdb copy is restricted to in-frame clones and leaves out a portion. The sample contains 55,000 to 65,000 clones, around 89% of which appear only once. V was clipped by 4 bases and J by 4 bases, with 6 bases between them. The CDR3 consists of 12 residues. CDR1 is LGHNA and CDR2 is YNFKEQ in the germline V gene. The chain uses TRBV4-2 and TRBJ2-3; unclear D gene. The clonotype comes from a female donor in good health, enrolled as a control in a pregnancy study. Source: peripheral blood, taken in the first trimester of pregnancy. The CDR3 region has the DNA TGTGCCAGCAGCCCCCGGGCAGATACGCAGTATTTT. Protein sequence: CASSPRADTQYF.